What follows describes a single T cell receptor beta chain. This clone has just one count. Its antigen has not been determined. Base quality data are lacking; no much larger clone is found one base away. This specimen's time point label, interpreted: baseline before first vaccination. Samples from vaccinated people were obtained from the UK trials COV001 and COV002, which included a single-blind randomized controlled phase 2/3 trial of AZD1222 (ChAdOx1 nCoV-19) in healthy adults. Trial participant PBMC samples were collected at day 0 and day 28 after the second dose for TCRbeta chain sequencing. The CDR3 regions of human TCRbeta chains were subjected to immunosequencing. The published analysis was carried out like this. Repertoire TCRs were matched against a reference library of SARS-CoV-2-specific TCRs generated with the MIRA antigen-specificity platform. Breadth was defined as the fraction of unique TCRs that were SARS-CoV-2-associated. Depth was defined as the fraction of total T cells that were SARS-CoV-2-associated. Using the MIRA data, each spike-specific TCR was mapped to the spike region that the TCR reacts to and placed in a CD4 or CD8 class. Log10-transformed breadth and depth values were compared by one-way ANOVA with Sidak's multiple comparisons tests. Sourced from immuneACCESS, this table was stored by TCRdb with only in-frame sequences that have V and J called. A share of the clones is absent; for the studies checked, an unresolved V gene accounts for under half, and the remainder has no known explanation. V and J calls and clone size are given by that table; D and trimming were obtained from the DNA. The sample table shows approximately 92,000 clones, and about 89% are seen once. The top ten constitute 7.5% of the sample.

The data stem from a study of T cell responses to AZD1222 COVID-19 vaccine (TCRdb year 2021). Study-wide context: Because spike-specific TCR depth and breadth did not differ between the two schedules, AZD1222 recipients who got a second dose at roughly 4 weeks were pooled with those who got a second dose at roughly 12 weeks. Trial participants were enrolled by age into 18-55, 56-69 and 70-plus year subgroups, with approximately 150, 28 and 58 TCR-sequenced participants respectively. A total of about 240 trial participants underwent TCR sequencing, of whom around 200 received two doses of AZD1222 and some 25 received two doses of the MenACWY control vaccine. Broader findings and caveats from the paper: Because no samples from the day 14 peak response were available, repertoires could be characterized only after the peak T cell response. A significant rise in spike-specific TCR breadth and depth was observed after two AZD1222 doses relative to day 0 and relative to MenACWY recipients. The whole spike protein was spanned by vaccine-associated CD4 TCRs, and dominant responses were seen in regions 160-218 and 743-854. Most participants were white British and females outnumbered males, and the authors suggested that clonal diversity may have been underestimated. Conclusions about previously exposed vaccinees are limited because only a handful of AZD1222 recipients were SARS-CoV-2 seropositive at baseline. The 56-69-year group was small, and its depth increase did not reach significance, likely because of low power. Reportedly, almost half of the unique spike-specific TCRs recognized epitopes lying outside the regions that are mutated in the B.1.351 and B.1.1.7 variants.

Looking up the germline V gene yields CDR1 SGHVS and CDR2 FQNEAQ. Trimming removed 5 bases from V and 4 bases from J; the gene matches leave 6 bases unexplained. Including the terminal cysteine and phenylalanine, the CDR3 comprises 14 residues. The retained sequence is limited to the CDR3, 42 bases, with the frame set at the first base. The sequencing here drew on peripheral blood, taken on day 0 of AZD1222 vaccination. The rearrangement joined TRBV7-8 to TRBJ2-7; 9 central nucleotides agree with TRBD1. The receptor's source is an adult in good health. The CDR3 region: CASSPGTGTYEQYF. The DNA reads as follows: TGTGCCAGCAGCCCCGGGACAGGGACTTACGAGCAGTACTTC. Outside the CDR3, residues come from the reference TRBV7-8 and TRBJ2-7 proteins, so the full variable domain is: GAGVSQSPRYKVAKRGQDVALRCDPISGHVSLFWYQQALGQGPEFLTYFQNEAQLDKSGLPSDRFFAERPEGSVSTLKIQRTQQEDSAVYLCASSPGTGTYEQYFGPGTRLTVT.